The 17 T cell receptor beta chains in this list originate from one sample, sequenced in a study of blood T cells in healthy people across ages. Using a J-beta primer mix together with a sample-barcoded 5' primer, a second PCR was run for about 6 to 12 cycles. TCRdb recomputed calls from the 5' RACE reads with MiXCR, one row per CDR3 protein. The sample contains about 840,000 distinct CDR3 sequences, about 28% of which appear only once. This sample also belongs to another study, concerning T cells of mothers and their children.

The sequenced sample was blood. All receptors come from a woman aged 40-49 years in good health.

V gene TRBV7-9 combines with J gene TRBJ2-7; 8 bases fit TRBD1. The CDR3 has 12 amino acids. The trim removed 10 bases at V and 6 bases at J, leaving 8 bases unmatched. Germline loops: CDR1 SEHNR, CDR2 FQNEAQ (reference sequence). As DNA, the CDR3 is TGTGCCATCCAAGAACAGGGGGGCGAGCAGTACTTC. Its translation is CAIQEQGGEQYF.

This clonotype was seen at least ten times. V usage is TRBV5-5 and J usage is TRBJ1-2; D unresolved. Trimming stripped 4 bases from V and 4 bases from J, with 11 bases between. This CDR3 is built from 13 residues. Germline lookup yields CDR1 SGHKS and CDR2 YYEKEE (reference sequence). CDR3 DNA: TGTGCCAGCAGCCTCCAAGGGTTCTATGGCTACACCTTC. Protein: CASSLQGFYGYTF.

A note on this clonotype: A much larger clone differs by one base, so this may be a read error. This chain uses TRBV6-1 with TRBJ2-5, with 7 bases that match TRBD1. The better agreement between TRBJ2-7 and the DNA end casts doubt on the J call. CDR3 length equals 15 residues. The germline V gene encodes CDR1 MNHNS and CDR2 SASEGT. The DNA of the CDR3 is TGTGCCAGCAGGCGGCCCCCGGGACAGAGCCACGAGCAGTACTTC. Residues: CASRRPPGQSHEQYF.

This clonotype was found a few times. The V gene is TRBV5-1, the J gene TRBJ2-1; 9 positions match TRBD2. V lost 4 bases, J lost 4 bases, and 6 bases stayed unmatched. The CDR3 sequence is 15 residues long. CDR1 and CDR2 from the germline V gene are SGHRS and YFSETQ. CDR3: CASSVSGGTYNEQFF. CDR3 nucleotides: TGCGCCAGCAGCGTCAGCGGGGGGACTTACAATGAGCAGTTCTTC. The entire variable domain, with the rest obtained from reference TRBV5-1 and TRBJ2-1, is as follows: KAGVTQTPRYLIKTRGQQVTLSCSPISGHRSVSWYQQTPGQGLQFLFEYFSETQRNKGNFPGRFSGRQFSNSRSEMNVSTLELGDSALYLCASSVSGGTYNEQFFGPGTRLTVL.

This clonotype has more than one count but fewer than ten. A much more abundant neighbour one base away suggests this may be a read error. The CDR3 DNA follows: TGTGCCAGCCGGGAGGCGGGCTCCTGCGAGCAGTACTTC. This codes for CASREAGSCEQYF. The chain recombines TRBV25-1 with TRBJ2-5, with 7 bases that match TRBD2. The end of the DNA fits TRBJ2-7 better, so the J call may be wrong. Germline V gene sequence: CDR1 MGHDK, CDR2 SYGVNS. The CDR3 totals 13 residues.

The chain links TRBV6-2 or TRBV6-3 to TRBJ2-3; 8 bases agree with TRBD1. Germline values: CDR1 MNHEY, CDR2 SVGEGT. V shed 0 bases, J shed 0 bases, and the junction held 8 bases outside the gene matches. The length of the CDR3 is 18 residues. CDR3 bases: TGTGCCAGCAGTTACTCTCCTCGGACAGGGACTAGCACAGATACGCAGTATTTT. Its protein is CASSYSPRTGTSTDTQYF.

The chain employs TRBV6-6 and TRBJ2-7, with D unresolved. With 2 bases removed from V and 0 bases from J, the gap between germline ends came to 14 bases. This CDR3 is 16 amino acids long. Per the germline V gene, CDR1 is MNHNY and CDR2 is SVGAGI (reference sequence). DNA for the CDR3: TGTGCCAGCAGTTACGTTTCCAGGAGAAGCTCCTACGAGCAGTACTTC. Protein: CASSYVSRRSSYEQYF.

This clonotype was picked up a small number of times. The rearrangement uses TRBV2 and TRBJ1-2; unclear D gene. V dropped 3 bases and J dropped 5 bases, with 7 bases sitting between them. The CDR3 loop spans 12 amino acids. Germline V CDR1 and CDR2: SNHLY, FYNNEI. The CDR3 coding sequence is TGTGCCAGCAGTGACGTGAGTTATGGCTACACCTTC. It encodes CASSDVSYGYTF.

The genes are TRBV7-9 and TRBJ2-4; weak D call: TRBD1 (6 bases). The J call could be wrong; TRBJ2-7 is a better fit for the DNA end. Germline CDR1 SEHNR, CDR2 FQNEAQ (reference sequence). The CDR3 is made up of 14 amino acids. Written as DNA, the CDR3 is TGTGCCAGCAGCAAGGGGACAAACCCCTACGAGCAGTACTTC. Protein: CASSKGTNPYEQYF.

This clonotype was seen many times. This chain connects TRBV11-2 to TRBJ1-1, with no clear D. The germline V and J ends were trimmed by 5 bases and 3 bases, with 10 bases remaining between them. Germline-derived CDR1 and CDR2 are SGHAT and FQNNGV. This CDR3 contains 13 residues. CDR3 region: CASSLTEYTEAFF. The CDR3, as DNA: TGTGCCAGCAGCCTCACTGAATACACTGAAGCTTTCTTT.

The rearrangement joins TRBV20-1 to TRBJ1-2; D gene uncertain. The CDR3 covers 12 residues. Between the trimmed V and J ends, which lost 7 bases and 3 bases, there was a span of 12 bases. Germline V gene sequence: CDR1 DFQATT, CDR2 SNEGSKA (reference sequence). The CDR3 bases are TGCAGTGTAGTCCGGGGTTACTATGGCTACACCTTC. It yields the protein CSVVRGYYGYTF.

J is TRBJ2-1 and V is TRBV14, with a tentative D call TRBD2 (5 bases). CDR1 is SGHDN, CDR2 FVKESK, per germline. CDR3 size: 14 residues. V gave up 6 bases and J gave up 10 bases, with 19 bases separating them. The CDR3 coding sequence is TGTGCCAGCAGTACCCTTCGAGGGAACTCGGAGCAGTTCTTC. Its translation: CASSTLRGNSEQFF. Full variable domain (missing parts from reference TRBV14 and TRBJ2-1): EAGVTQFPSHSVIEKGQTVTLRCDPISGHDNLYWYRRVMGKEIKFLLHFVKESKQDESGMPNNRFLAERTGGTYSTLKVQPAELEDSGVYFCASSTLRGNSEQFFGPGTRLTVL.

The chain carries TRBV6-6 and TRBJ1-1, with a possible D match to TRBD1 (5 bases). Germline CDR1 and CDR2: MNHNY and SVGAGI (reference sequence). V was trimmed by 5 bases and J by 7 bases, leaving 14 bases between them. The CDR3 loop spans 13 amino acids. CDR3 sequence: CASSRGAENEAFF. The CDR3 nucleotides are TGTGCCAGCAGTCGAGGGGCGGAGAATGAAGCTTTCTTT.

This sequence joins TRBV15 and TRBJ2-1; 10 bases line up with TRBD2. The CDR3 contains 15 residues. Per the germline V gene, CDR1 is LNHNV and CDR2 is YYDKDF (reference sequence). Trimming removed 7 bases from V and 8 bases from J; junction bases left unmatched: 11. Here the CDR3 DNA reads TGTGCCACCACTCCCACTAGCGGGGCAAACCATGAGCAGTTCTTC. Amino acids: CATTPTSGANHEQFF.

Ten or more counts support this clonotype. The rearrangement uses TRBV20-1 and TRBJ1-5; no clear D. V was clipped by 6 bases and J by 1 base, with 7 bases between them. The CDR3 extends over 12 amino acids. Per germline, CDR1 DFQATT and CDR2 SNEGSKA (reference sequence). The CDR3 DNA follows: TGCAGTGCGGGCGTGAGCAATCAGCCCCAGCATTTT. It yields the protein CSAGVSNQPQHF.

The V call is TRBV12-3 or TRBV12-4, the J call TRBJ1-1, with 7 nucleotides matching TRBD1. The CDR3 is 14 residues long. The trim removed 5 bases at V and 3 bases at J, leaving 6 bases unmatched. Here the CDR3 DNA reads TGTGCCAGCAGTCTCACAGGGGTTGACACTGAAGCTTTCTTT. This sequence encodes CASSLTGVDTEAFF.

The V call is TRBV18, the J call TRBJ1-2; D perhaps matches TRBD1 (6 bases). The CDR3 has 13 amino acids. CDR1 is KGHSH, CDR2 LQKENI, per germline. Trimming cost V 6 bases and J 8 bases, with 16 bases left between them. The CDR3 is CASSINRDYGYTF. DNA of the CDR3: TGTGCCAGCTCGATAAACAGGGATTACGGCTACACCTTC.